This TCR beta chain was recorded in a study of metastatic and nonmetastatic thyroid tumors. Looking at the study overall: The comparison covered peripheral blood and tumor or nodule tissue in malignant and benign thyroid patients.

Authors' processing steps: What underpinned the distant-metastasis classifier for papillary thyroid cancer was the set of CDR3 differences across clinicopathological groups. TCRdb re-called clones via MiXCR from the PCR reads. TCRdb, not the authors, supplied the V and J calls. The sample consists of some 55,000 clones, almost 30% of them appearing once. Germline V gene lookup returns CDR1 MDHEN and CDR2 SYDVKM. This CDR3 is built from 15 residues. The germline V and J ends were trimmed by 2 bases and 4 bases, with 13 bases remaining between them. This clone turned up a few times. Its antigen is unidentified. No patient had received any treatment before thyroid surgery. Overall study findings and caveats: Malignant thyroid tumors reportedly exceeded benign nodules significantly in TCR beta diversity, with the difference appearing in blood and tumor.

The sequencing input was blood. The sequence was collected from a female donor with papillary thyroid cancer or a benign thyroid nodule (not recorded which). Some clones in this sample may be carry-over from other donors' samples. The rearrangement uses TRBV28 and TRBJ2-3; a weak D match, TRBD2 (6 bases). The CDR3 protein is CASSLAGGAADTQYF. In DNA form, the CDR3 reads TGTGCCAGCAGTTTAGCCGGGGGAGCGGCAGATACGCAGTATTTT.